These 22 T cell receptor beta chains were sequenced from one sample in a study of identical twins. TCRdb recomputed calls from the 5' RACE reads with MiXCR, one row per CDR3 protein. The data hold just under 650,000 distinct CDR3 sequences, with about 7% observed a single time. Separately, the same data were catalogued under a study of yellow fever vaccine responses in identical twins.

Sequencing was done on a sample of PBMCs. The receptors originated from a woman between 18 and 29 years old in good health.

The CDR3 sequence: CASSPNWARADTQYF. In DNA, the CDR3 is TGCGCCAGCAGCCCGAACTGGGCTCGAGCAGATACGCAGTATTTT. The chain links TRBV5-1 to TRBJ2-3; no clear D gene. Deletions cut 4 bases from V and 4 bases from J, with 16 bases between. Germline assignment: CDR1 SGHRS and CDR2 YFSETQ. The CDR3 spans 15 residues.

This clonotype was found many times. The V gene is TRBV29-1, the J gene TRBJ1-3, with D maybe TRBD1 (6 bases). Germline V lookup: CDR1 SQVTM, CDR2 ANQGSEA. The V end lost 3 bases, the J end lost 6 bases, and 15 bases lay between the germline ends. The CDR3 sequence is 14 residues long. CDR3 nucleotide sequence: TGCAGCGTTGACGTCAGGGGATCGGAAAACACCATATATTTT. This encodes CSVDVRGSENTIYF.

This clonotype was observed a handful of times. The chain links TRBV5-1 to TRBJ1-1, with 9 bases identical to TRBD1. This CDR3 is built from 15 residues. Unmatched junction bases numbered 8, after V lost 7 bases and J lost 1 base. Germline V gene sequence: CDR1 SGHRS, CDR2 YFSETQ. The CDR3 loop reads CASQDGTGSNTEAFF. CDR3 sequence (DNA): TGCGCCAGCCAGGACGGGACAGGGTCGAACACTGAAGCTTTCTTT.

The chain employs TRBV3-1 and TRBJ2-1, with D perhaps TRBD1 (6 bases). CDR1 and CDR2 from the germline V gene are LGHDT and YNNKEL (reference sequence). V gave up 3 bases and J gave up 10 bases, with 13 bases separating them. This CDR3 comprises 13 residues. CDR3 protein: CASSQWQGREQFF. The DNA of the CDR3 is TGTGCCAGCAGCCAGTGGCAGGGGAGAGAGCAGTTCTTC.

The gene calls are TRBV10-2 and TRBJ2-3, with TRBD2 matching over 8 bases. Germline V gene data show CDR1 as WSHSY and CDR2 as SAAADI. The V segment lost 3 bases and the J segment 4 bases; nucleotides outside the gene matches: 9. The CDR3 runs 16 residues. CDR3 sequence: CASSDAASGSADTQYF. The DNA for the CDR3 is TGCGCCAGCAGTGACGCCGCCAGCGGGAGCGCAGATACGCAGTATTTT.

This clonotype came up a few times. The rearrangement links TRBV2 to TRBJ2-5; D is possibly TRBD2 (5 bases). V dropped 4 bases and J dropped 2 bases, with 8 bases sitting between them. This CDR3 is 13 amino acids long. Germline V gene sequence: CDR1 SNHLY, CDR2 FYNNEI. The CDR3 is CASSGGRQETQYF. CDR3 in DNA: TGTGCCAGCAGTGGAGGGAGACAAGAGACCCAGTACTTC.

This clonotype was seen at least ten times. In DNA, the CDR3 is TGTGCCAGCAGTCCCTCAGACAGGAGCACAGATACGCAGTATTTT. This encodes CASSPSDRSTDTQYF. This sequence joins TRBV28 and TRBJ2-3, with a weak D call TRBD1 (6 bases). Looked up from germline, CDR1 is MDHEN and CDR2 is SYDVKM. V dropped 5 bases and J dropped 0 bases, with 12 bases sitting between them. This CDR3 region has 15 residues.

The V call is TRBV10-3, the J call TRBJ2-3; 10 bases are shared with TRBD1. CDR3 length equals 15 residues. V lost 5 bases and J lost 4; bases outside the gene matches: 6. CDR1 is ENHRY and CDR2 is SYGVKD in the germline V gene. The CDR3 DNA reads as TGTGCCATCAGTAACCGGGACAGGGGTCCAGATACGCAGTATTTT. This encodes CAISNRDRGPDTQYF.

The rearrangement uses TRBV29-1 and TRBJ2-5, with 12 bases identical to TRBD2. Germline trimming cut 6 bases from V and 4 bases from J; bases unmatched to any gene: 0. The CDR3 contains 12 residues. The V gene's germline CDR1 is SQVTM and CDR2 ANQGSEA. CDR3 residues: CSVGLAGETQYF. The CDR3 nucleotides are TGCAGCGTGGGACTAGCGGGAGAGACCCAGTACTTC. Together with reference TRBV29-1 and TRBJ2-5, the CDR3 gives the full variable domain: SAVISQKPSRDICQRGTSLTIQCQVDSQVTMMFWYRQQPGQSLTLIATANQGSEATYESGFVIDKFPISRPNLTFSTLTVSNMSPEDSSIYLCSVGLAGETQYFGPGTRLLVL.

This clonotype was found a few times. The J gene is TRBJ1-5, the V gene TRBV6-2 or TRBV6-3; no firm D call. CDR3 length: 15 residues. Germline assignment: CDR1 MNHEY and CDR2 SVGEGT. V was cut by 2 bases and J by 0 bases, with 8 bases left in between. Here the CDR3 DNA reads TGTGCCAGCAGTTACGTGAGCCGTAGCAATCAGCCCCAGCATTTT. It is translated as CASSYVSRSNQPQHF.

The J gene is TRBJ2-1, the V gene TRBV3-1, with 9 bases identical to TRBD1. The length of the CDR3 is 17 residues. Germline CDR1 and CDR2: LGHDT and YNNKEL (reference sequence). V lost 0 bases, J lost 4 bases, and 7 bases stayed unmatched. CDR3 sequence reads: CASSQEGGQGRYNEQFF. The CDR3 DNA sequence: TGTGCCAGCAGCCAAGAGGGAGGACAGGGGAGGTACAATGAGCAGTTCTTC.

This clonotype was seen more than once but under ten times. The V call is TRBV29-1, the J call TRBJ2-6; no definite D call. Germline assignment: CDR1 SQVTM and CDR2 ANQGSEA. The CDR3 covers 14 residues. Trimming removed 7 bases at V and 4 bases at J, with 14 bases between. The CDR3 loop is CSARGVAGANVLTF. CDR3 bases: TGCAGCGCCCGTGGGGTGGCCGGGGCCAACGTCCTGACTTTC. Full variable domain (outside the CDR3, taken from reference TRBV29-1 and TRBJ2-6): SAVISQKPSRDICQRGTSLTIQCQVDSQVTMMFWYRQQPGQSLTLIATANQGSEATYESGFVIDKFPISRPNLTFSTLTVSNMSPEDSSIYLCSARGVAGANVLTFGAGSRLTVL.

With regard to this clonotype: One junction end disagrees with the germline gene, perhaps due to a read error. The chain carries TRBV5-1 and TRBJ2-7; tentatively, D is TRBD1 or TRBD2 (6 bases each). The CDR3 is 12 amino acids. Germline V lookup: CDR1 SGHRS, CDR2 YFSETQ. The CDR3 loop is CASSAGQGRMNF. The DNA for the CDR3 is TGCGCCAGCAGCGCCGGTCAGGGGAGGATGAACTTC.

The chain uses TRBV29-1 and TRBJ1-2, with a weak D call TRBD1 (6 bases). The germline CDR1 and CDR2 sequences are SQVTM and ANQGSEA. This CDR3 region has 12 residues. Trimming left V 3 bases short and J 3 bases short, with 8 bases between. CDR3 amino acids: CSVDRGDYGYTF. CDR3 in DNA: TGCAGCGTTGATAGGGGGGACTATGGCTACACCTTC.

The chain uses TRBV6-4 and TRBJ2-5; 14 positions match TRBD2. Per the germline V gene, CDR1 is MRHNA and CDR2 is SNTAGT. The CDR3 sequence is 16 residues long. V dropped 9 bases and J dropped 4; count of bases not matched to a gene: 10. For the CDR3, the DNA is TGTGCCAGAAGGCGAACGGGACTAGCGGGAGTAGAGACCCAGTACTTC. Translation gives CARRRTGLAGVETQYF.

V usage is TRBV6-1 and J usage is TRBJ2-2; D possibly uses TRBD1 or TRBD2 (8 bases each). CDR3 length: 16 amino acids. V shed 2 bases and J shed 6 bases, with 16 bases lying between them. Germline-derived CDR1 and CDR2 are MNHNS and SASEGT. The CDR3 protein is CASSESGGTGAGELFF. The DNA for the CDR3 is TGTGCCAGCAGTGAATCGGGAGGGACAGGAGCCGGGGAGCTGTTTTTT.

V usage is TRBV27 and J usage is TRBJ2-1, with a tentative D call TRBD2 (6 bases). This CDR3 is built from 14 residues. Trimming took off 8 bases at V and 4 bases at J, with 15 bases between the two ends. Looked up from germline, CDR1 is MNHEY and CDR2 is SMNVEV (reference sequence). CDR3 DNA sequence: TGTGCCAGCCGGGACGGGAGTGGATACAATGAGCAGTTCTTC. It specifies CASRDGSGYNEQFF.

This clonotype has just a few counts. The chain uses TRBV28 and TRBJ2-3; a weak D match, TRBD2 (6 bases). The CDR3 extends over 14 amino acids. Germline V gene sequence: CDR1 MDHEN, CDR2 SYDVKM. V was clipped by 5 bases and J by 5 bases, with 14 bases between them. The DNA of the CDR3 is TGTGCCAGCAGTCCCGGACTATATGGAGATACGCAGTATTTT. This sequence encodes CASSPGLYGDTQYF.

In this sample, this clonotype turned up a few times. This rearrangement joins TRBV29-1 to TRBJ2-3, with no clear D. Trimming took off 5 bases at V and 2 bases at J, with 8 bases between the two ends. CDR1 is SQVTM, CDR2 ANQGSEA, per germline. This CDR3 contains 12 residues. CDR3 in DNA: TGCAGCGTTAGACTGGACACAGATACGCAGTATTTT. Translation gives CSVRLDTDTQYF.

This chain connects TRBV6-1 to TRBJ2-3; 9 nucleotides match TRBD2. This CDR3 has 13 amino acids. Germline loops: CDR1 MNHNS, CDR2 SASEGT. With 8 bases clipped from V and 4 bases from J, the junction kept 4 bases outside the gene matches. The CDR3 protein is CASGLAGSDTQYF. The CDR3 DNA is TGTGCCAGCGGGCTAGCGGGATCAGATACGCAGTATTTT.

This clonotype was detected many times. CDR3 loop: CASSFLDNEQFF. CDR3 coding DNA: TGTGCCAGCAGCTTCCTAGACAATGAGCAGTTCTTC. This chain links TRBV5-5 with TRBJ2-1; D gene ambiguous. This CDR3 has 12 amino acids. In germline, CDR1 is SGHKS, CDR2 YYEKEE (reference sequence). Trimming left V 2 bases short and J 5 bases short, with 5 bases between.

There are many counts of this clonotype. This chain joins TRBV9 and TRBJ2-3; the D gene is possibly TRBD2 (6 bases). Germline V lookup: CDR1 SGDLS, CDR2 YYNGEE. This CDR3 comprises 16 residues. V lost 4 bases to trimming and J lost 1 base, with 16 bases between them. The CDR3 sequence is CASSPRGWGGTDTQYF. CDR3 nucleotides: TGTGCCAGCAGCCCCAGAGGTTGGGGGGGCACAGATACGCAGTATTTT.